The T cell receptor beta chain under discussion was sequenced for a study of control samples from healthy donors and cancer patients. The CDR3 contains 13 residues. The V and J ends lost 7 bases and 5 bases, in that order; junction bases with no gene match: 3. CDR1 and CDR2 from the germline V gene are LNHNV and YYDKDF (reference sequence). Libraries were prepared by immunoSEQ multiplex PCR; TCRdb keeps only in-frame clonotypes and omits some of them. The sample has some 30,000 clones, 70% to 90% seen once. This receptor was obtained from a female donor with melanoma. V and J are TRBV15 and TRBJ2-7; 12 bases are shared with TRBD1. The sequenced sample was formalin-fixed, paraffin-embedded tissue. The CDR3 nucleotides are TGTGCCACCATGGGGACAGGGGGCAACGAGCAGTACTTC. It translates to CATMGTGGNEQYF.